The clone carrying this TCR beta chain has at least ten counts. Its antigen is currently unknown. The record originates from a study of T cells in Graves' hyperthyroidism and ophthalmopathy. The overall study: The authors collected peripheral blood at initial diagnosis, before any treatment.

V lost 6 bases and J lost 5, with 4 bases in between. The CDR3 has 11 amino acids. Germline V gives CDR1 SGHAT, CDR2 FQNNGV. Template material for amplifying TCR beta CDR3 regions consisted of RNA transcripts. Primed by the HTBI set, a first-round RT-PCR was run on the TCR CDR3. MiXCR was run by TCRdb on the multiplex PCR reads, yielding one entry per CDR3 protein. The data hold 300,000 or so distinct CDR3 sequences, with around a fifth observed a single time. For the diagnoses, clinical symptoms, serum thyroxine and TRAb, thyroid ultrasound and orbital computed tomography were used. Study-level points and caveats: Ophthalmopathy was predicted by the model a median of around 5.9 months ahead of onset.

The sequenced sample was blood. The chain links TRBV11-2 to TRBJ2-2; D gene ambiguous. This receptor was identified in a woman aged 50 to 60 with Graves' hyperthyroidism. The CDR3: CASRLTGELFF. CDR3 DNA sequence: TGTGCCAGCAGATTGACCGGGGAGCTGTTTTTT.